This T cell receptor (beta chain) was identified in a study of T-cell reconstitution after alpha-beta-depleted transplantation in children. A TCRbeta library incorporating unique molecular identifiers was prepared. One entry per CDR3 protein, called by TCRdb with MiXCR from the PCR reads. This table has about 580,000 distinct CDR3 sequences, over 25% appearing once. Comment on this clonotype: What it binds is unknown.

Study observations and caveats: As was reported, about two months after transplant, alpha-beta T cells came from several hundred expanded graft clones.

Germline assignment: CDR1 SGHTA and CDR2 FQGTGA. CDR3 size: 14 residues. The V end lost 5 bases, the J end lost 4 bases, and 14 bases lay between the germline ends. The TCR was taken from a boy under two years old with Wiskott-Aldrich syndrome, due to receive a stem cell transplant. Sequenced here: PBMCs, sampled before TCRalphabeta/CD19-depleted stem cell transplant. This chain links TRBV7-3 with TRBJ2-5; weak D call: TRBD2 (6 bases). CDR3 DNA sequence: TGTGCCAGCAGCCCCTCGGGAGTTGCAGAGACCCAGTACTTC. Its translation is CASSPSGVAETQYF.